Listed below are T cell receptor beta chains from one sample, sequenced in a study of cytomegalovirus exposure and HLA in healthy donors. TCRdb's copy holds only in-frame clones and misses some; the assay was immunoSEQ multiplex PCR. The data show some 150,000 clones, around 74% seen once. Input material: PBMCs. The receptors stem from a man aged 18 to 35 in good health and CMV-seronegative. Both conserved end residues are part of each CDR3. The order of the fields is D gene, clone size, J gene, V gene, CDR3 protein, CDR3 DNA. A D gene is named only where the DNA matches it firmly. Only part of the rows carry a size: once, few, many, or a class if the clone is expanded.

d_call: TRBD1; clone_size: NA; j_call: TRBJ2-2; v_call: TRBV19; cdr3_aa: CASTPAGQGATGELFF; cdr3_nt: TGTGCCAGTACGCCCGCGGGGCAGGGGGCGACCGGGGAGCTGTTTTTT
d_call: TRBD1; clone_size: NA; j_call: TRBJ1-4; v_call: TRBV4-3; cdr3_aa: CASSQHADRSREKLFF; cdr3_nt: TGCGCCAGCAGCCAGCATGCGGACAGGTCTCGGGAAAAACTGTTTTTT
d_call: NA; clone_size: NA; j_call: TRBJ2-2; v_call: TRBV19; cdr3_aa: CASSMPRSPGELFF; cdr3_nt: TGTGCCAGTAGTATGCCACGTAGTCCCGGGGAGCTGTTTTTT
d_call: TRBD1; clone_size: few; j_call: TRBJ2-6; v_call: TRBV4-3; cdr3_aa: CASSHLVGTGVEGRANVLTF; cdr3_nt: TGCGCCAGCAGCCACTTAGTCGGGACAGGGGTTGAAGGCCGGGCCAACGTCCTGACTTTC
d_call: TRBD1; clone_size: NA; j_call: TRBJ1-2; v_call: TRBV7-9; cdr3_aa: CSGGQVAVSRGYTF; cdr3_nt: TGTTCCGGCGGACAGGTGGCCGTGTCCCGAGGCTACACCTTC
d_call: NA; clone_size: few; j_call: TRBJ2-4; v_call: TRBV7-9; cdr3_aa: CASSSPPRGDIQYF; cdr3_nt: TGTGCCAGCAGCTCCCCACCCAGGGGGGACATTCAGTACTTC
d_call: NA; clone_size: NA; j_call: TRBJ1-2; v_call: TRBV25-1; cdr3_aa: CASSESARAAWDEGYTF; cdr3_nt: TGTGCCAGCAGTGAATCGGCCCGAGCGGCCTGGGATGAAGGCTACACCTTC
d_call: TRBD1; clone_size: NA; j_call: TRBJ2-2; v_call: TRBV28; cdr3_aa: CASSRGQGYTGELFF; cdr3_nt: TGTGCCAGCAGCCGAGGACAGGGGTACACCGGGGAGCTGTTTTTT
d_call: NA; clone_size: NA; j_call: TRBJ1-2; v_call: TRBV11-2; cdr3_aa: CASSERRGNYGYTF; cdr3_nt: TGTGCCAGCAGCGAAAGACGGGGGAACTATGGCTACACCTTC
d_call: TRBD1; clone_size: NA; j_call: TRBJ1-2; v_call: TRBV5-4; cdr3_aa: CASSLGGTGDYGYTF; cdr3_nt: TGTGCCAGCAGCTTGGGGGGAACAGGGGACTATGGCTACACCTTC
d_call: NA; clone_size: once; j_call: TRBJ1-2; v_call: TRBV7-2; cdr3_aa: CASSLVSYTF; cdr3_nt: TGTGCCAGCAGCTTAGTAAGCTACACCTTC
d_call: TRBD1; clone_size: NA; j_call: TRBJ1-1; v_call: TRBV5-6; cdr3_aa: CASSADRFSEAFF; cdr3_nt: TGTGCCAGCAGCGCGGACAGGTTTTCTGAAGCTTTCTTT
d_call: NA; clone_size: NA; j_call: TRBJ1-6; v_call: TRBV7-9; cdr3_aa: CASSPGLVAAINNSPLHF; cdr3_nt: TGTGCCAGCAGCCCCGGACTTGTGGCGGCGATTAATAATTCACCCCTCCACTTT
d_call: TRBD2; clone_size: few; j_call: TRBJ2-1; v_call: TRBV29-1; cdr3_aa: CSVELAGGPNEQFF; cdr3_nt: TGCAGCGTTGAACTAGCGGGGGGGCCCAATGAGCAGTTCTTC
d_call: NA; clone_size: NA; j_call: TRBJ1-2; v_call: TRBV19; cdr3_aa: CASSTLRTLTNYGYTF; cdr3_nt: TGTGCCAGTAGTACCCTGAGGACTCTAACTAACTATGGCTACACCTTC
d_call: TRBD2; clone_size: NA; j_call: TRBJ2-5; v_call: TRBV4-1; cdr3_aa: CASSHLTSGPQETQYF; cdr3_nt: TGCGCCAGCAGCCATCTTACTAGCGGACCTCAAGAGACCCAGTACTTC
d_call: NA; clone_size: NA; j_call: TRBJ2-1; v_call: TRBV5-3; cdr3_aa: CARSPMRESDEQFF; cdr3_nt: TGTGCCAGAAGCCCGATGCGGGAATCCGATGAGCAGTTCTTC
d_call: TRBD1; clone_size: NA; j_call: TRBJ2-1; v_call: TRBV15; cdr3_aa: CATSIRTGGREQFF; cdr3_nt: TGTGCCACCAGCATACGGACAGGGGGTAGGGAGCAGTTCTTC
d_call: NA; clone_size: NA; j_call: TRBJ1-2; v_call: TRBV5-4; cdr3_aa: CASSLQSGANYGYTF; cdr3_nt: TGTGCCAGCAGCTTGCAAAGCGGGGCTAACTATGGCTACACCTTC
d_call: TRBD1; clone_size: NA; j_call: TRBJ2-2; v_call: TRBV28; cdr3_aa: CASSGRTGGAGELFF; cdr3_nt: TGTGCCAGCAGTGGGAGGACAGGGGGGGCCGGGGAGCTGTTTTTT
d_call: NA; clone_size: NA; j_call: TRBJ1-1; v_call: TRBV4-3; cdr3_aa: CASSQVVGRAFF; cdr3_nt: TGCGCCAGCAGCCAAGTAGTGGGGCGAGCTTTCTTT
d_call: TRBD1; clone_size: NA; j_call: TRBJ1-5; v_call: TRBV2; cdr3_aa: CASGPGQPHQPQHF; cdr3_nt: TGTGCCAGCGGTCCGGGACAGCCTCATCAGCCCCAGCATTTT
d_call: NA; clone_size: NA; j_call: TRBJ1-1; v_call: TRBV5-1; cdr3_aa: CASSFAEPLLNTEAFF; cdr3_nt: TGCGCCAGCAGCTTTGCGGAACCTCTCTTGAACACTGAAGCTTTCTTT
d_call: TRBD1; clone_size: NA; j_call: TRBJ1-1; v_call: TRBV7-9; cdr3_aa: CASSLWTGMNTEAFF; cdr3_nt: TGTGCCAGCAGCCTATGGACAGGGATGAACACTGAAGCTTTCTTT
d_call: TRBD1; clone_size: once; j_call: TRBJ1-2; v_call: TRBV30; cdr3_aa: CAWSSRQGTYGYTF; cdr3_nt: TGTGCCTGGAGTTCTCGACAGGGGACCTATGGCTACACCTTC
d_call: TRBD1; clone_size: NA; j_call: TRBJ1-6; v_call: TRBV28; cdr3_aa: CASSSPDRGGNSPLHF; cdr3_nt: TGTGCCAGCAGTTCACCGGACAGGGGCGGTAATTCACCCCTCCACTTT
d_call: NA; clone_size: NA; j_call: TRBJ2-2; v_call: TRBV9; cdr3_aa: CASSVARQPTGELFF; cdr3_nt: TGTGCCAGCAGCGTAGCGAGGCAGCCCACCGGGGAGCTGTTTTTT
d_call: TRBD1; clone_size: once; j_call: TRBJ2-3; v_call: TRBV7-9; cdr3_aa: CASSLPRQGSGTDTQYF; cdr3_nt: TGTGCCAGCAGCTTACCACGACAGGGGTCGGGCACAGATACGCAGTATTTT
d_call: NA; clone_size: NA; j_call: TRBJ1-1; v_call: TRBV7-9; cdr3_aa: CASSTEGRPNTEAFF; cdr3_nt: TGTGCCAGCAGCACGGAGGGCAGGCCGAACACTGAAGCTTTCTTT
d_call: TRBD1; clone_size: NA; j_call: TRBJ1-1; v_call: TRBV6-1; cdr3_aa: CASRPFNRGLGEAFF; cdr3_nt: TGTGCCAGCAGGCCCTTTAACAGGGGGCTCGGTGAAGCTTTCTTT